This T cell receptor (beta chain) came from a study of monozygotic twins with inflammatory bowel disease. From its re-call of the 5' RACE reads, TCRdb lists each CDR3 protein once, without DNA. Seen in this sample are about 140,000 distinct CDR3 sequences; the ten most common clones hold 2.4%. Researchers isolated total RNA from whole blood without sorting T cells. Per germline, CDR1 MNHEY and CDR2 SVGAGI. This CDR3 has 15 residues. The genes are TRBV6-5 and TRBJ2-7; the TCRdb call, TRBD2, lacks DNA for checking. What was sequenced was blood. The clonotype originates from a human donor with ulcerative colitis or Crohn's disease, or a healthy co-twin of an affected twin (not recorded which). The chain's CDR3 is CASSFSGGFFYEQYF.